This T cell receptor (beta chain) was identified in a study of cytomegalovirus exposure and HLA in healthy donors. In the PCR, 60 Vbeta and 13 Jbeta primers were used. Sequencing used immunoSEQ multiplex PCR; TCRdb keeps in-frame clones, though not all of them. The sample shows a few hundred thousand clones, 80% of them seen only once. The specimen sequenced was PBMCs. The sequence came from a girl aged 2 to 10 in good health and CMV-seronegative.

This CDR3 is CASTETGRPGANVLTF. The DNA of the CDR3 is TGTGCCAGCACCGAGACAGGGAGACCTGGGGCCAACGTCCTGACTTTC. The rearrangement uses TRBV2 and TRBJ2-6, with 7 bases fitting TRBD1. CDR1 and CDR2 (germline): SNHLY, FYNNEI. The CDR3 totals 16 residues. Trimming removed 7 bases from V and 2 bases from J; junction bases left unmatched: 8.